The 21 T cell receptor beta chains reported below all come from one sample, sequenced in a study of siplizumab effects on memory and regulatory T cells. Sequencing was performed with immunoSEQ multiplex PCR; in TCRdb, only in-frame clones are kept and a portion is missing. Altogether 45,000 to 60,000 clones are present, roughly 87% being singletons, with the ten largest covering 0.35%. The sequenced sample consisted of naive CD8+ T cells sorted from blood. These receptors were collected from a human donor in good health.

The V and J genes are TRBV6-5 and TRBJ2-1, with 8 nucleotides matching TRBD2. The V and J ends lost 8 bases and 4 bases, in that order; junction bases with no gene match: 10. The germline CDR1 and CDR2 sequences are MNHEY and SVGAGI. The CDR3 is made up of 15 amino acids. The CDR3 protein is CASGLEASGYNEQFF. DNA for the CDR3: TGTGCCAGCGGCCTGGAGGCTAGCGGGTACAATGAGCAGTTCTTC.

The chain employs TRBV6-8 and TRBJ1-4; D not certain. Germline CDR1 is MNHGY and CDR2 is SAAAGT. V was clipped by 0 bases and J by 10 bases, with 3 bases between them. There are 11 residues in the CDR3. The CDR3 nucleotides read TGTGCCAGCAGTTACTCAGGAAAACTGTTTTTT. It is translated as CASSYSGKLFF.

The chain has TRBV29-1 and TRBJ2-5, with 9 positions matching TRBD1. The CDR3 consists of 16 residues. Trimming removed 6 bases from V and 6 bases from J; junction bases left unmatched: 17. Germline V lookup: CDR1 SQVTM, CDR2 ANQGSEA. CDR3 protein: CSVTIPGQGSTKTQYF. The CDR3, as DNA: TGCAGCGTCACGATACCGGGACAGGGAAGTACAAAGACCCAGTACTTC.

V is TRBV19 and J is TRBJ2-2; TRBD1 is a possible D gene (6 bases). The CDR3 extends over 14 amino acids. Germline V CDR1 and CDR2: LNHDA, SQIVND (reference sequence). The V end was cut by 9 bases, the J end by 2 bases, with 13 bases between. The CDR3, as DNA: TGTGCCAGCGGTGGGGGCCCTAACACCGGGGAGCTGTTTTTT. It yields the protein CASGGGPNTGELFF.

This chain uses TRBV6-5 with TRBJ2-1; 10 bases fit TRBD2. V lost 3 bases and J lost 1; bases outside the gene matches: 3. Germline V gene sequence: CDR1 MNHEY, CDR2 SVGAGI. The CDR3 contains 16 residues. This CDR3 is CASSYGAGGSYNEQFF. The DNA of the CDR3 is TGTGCCAGCAGTTATGGAGCGGGAGGGTCCTACAATGAGCAGTTCTTC.

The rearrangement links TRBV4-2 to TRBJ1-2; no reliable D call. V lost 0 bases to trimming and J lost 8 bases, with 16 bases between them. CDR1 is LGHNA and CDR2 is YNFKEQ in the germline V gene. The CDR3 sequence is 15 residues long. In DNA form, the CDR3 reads TGTGCCAGCAGCCAAGAGGTTCTGGTGATGACGGGCTACACCTTC. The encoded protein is CASSQEVLVMTGYTF.

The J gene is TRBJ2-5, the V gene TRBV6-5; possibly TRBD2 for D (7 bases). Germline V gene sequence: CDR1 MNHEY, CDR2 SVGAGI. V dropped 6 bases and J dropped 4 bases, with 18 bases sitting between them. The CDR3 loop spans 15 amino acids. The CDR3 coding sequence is TGTGCCAGCAGAATTCCCGGACTAGGGGGAGAGACCCAGTACTTC. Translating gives CASRIPGLGGETQYF.

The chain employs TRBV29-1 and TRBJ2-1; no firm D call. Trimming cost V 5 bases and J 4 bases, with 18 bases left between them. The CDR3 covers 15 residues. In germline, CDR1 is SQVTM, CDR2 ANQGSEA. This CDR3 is CSVLFDSLNYNEQFF. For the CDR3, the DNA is TGCAGCGTTCTTTTCGATAGCCTGAATTACAATGAGCAGTTCTTC.

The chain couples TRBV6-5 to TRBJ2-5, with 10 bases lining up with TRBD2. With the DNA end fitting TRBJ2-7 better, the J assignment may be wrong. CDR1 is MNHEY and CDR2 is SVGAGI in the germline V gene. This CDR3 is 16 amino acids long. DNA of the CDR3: TGTGCCAGCAGTTACCCTTCTAGCGGGGGTTCCTACGAGCAGTACTTC. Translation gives CASSYPSSGGSYEQYF.

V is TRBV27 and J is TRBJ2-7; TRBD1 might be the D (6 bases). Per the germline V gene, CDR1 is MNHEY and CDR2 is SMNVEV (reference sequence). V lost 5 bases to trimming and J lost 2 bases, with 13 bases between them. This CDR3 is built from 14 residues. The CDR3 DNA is TGTGCCAGCAGTCAGGGGTCTGCCGCCTACGAGCAGTACTTC. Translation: CASSQGSAAYEQYF.

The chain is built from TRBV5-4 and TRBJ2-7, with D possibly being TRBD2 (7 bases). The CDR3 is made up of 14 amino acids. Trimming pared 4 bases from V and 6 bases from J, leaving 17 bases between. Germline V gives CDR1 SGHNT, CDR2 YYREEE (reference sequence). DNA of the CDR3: TGTGCCAGCAGCCAGGGAGGGGGGGATTTCGAGCAGTACTTC. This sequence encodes CASSQGGGDFEQYF.

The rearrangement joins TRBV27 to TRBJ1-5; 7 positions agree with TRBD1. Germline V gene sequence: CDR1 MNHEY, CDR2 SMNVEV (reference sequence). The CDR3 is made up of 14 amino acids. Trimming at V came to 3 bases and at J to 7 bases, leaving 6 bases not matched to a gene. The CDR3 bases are TGTGCCAGCAGTTTTCAGGGGGACGGGCAGCCCCAGCATTTT. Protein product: CASSFQGDGQPQHF.

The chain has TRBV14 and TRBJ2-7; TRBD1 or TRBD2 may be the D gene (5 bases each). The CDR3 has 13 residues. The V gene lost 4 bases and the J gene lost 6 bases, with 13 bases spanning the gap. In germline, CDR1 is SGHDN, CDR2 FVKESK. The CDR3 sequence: CASSLPGAGEQYF. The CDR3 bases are TGTGCCAGCAGCCTCCCCGGGGCAGGCGAGCAGTACTTC. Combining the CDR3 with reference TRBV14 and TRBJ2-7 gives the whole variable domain EAGVTQFPSHSVIEKGQTVTLRCDPISGHDNLYWYRRVMGKEIKFLLHFVKESKQDESGMPNNRFLAERTGGTYSTLKVQPAELEDSGVYFCASSLPGAGEQYFGPGTRLTVT.

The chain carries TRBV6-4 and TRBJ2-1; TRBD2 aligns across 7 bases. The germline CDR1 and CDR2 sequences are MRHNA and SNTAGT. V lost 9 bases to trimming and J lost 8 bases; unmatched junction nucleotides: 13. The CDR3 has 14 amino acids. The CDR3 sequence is CASSARREKDEQFF. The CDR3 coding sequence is TGTGCCAGTTCGGCGCGGCGGGAGAAAGATGAGCAGTTCTTC.

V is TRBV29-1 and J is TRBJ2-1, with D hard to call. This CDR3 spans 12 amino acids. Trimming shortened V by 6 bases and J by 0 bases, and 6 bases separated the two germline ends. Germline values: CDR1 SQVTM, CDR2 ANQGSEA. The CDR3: CSVGSSYNEQFF. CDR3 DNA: TGCAGCGTAGGAAGCTCCTACAATGAGCAGTTCTTC.

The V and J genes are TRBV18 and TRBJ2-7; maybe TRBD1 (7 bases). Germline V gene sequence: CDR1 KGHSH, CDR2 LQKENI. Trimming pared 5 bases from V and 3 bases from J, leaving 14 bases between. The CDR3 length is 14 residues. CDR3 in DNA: TGTGCCAGCTCAGCAGGGGGAGGTGGCTACGAGCAGTACTTC. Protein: CASSAGGGGYEQYF.

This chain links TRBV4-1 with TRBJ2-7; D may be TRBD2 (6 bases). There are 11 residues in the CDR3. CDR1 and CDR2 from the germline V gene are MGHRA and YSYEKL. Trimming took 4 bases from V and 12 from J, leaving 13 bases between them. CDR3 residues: CASSPGGALYF. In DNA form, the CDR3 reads TGCGCCAGCAGCCCCGGGGGTGCTCTGTACTTC.

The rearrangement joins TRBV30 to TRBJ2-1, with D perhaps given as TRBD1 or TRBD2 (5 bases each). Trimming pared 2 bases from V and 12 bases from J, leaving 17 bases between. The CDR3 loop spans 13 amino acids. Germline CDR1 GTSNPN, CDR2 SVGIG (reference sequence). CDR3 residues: CAWSPGDLDGQFF. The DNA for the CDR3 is TGTGCCTGGAGTCCCGGGGACCTTGACGGGCAGTTCTTC.

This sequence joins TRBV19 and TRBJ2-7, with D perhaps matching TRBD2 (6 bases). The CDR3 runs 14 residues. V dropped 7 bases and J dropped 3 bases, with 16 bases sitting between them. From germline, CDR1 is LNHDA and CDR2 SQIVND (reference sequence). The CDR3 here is CASNPGTPNYEQYF. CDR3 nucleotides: TGTGCCAGTAACCCCGGGACTCCTAACTACGAGCAGTACTTC.

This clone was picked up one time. The CDR3 loop is CASSYSTGAYEQYF. In DNA, the CDR3 is TGTGCCAGCAGTTACTCGACCGGGGCCTACGAGCAGTACTTC. The J gene is TRBJ2-7, the V gene TRBV6-5, with TRBD2 as a possible D gene (5 bases). The CDR3 is made up of 14 amino acids. CDR1 is MNHEY and CDR2 is SVGAGI in the germline V gene. Trimming took 0 bases from V and 2 from J, leaving 8 bases between them.

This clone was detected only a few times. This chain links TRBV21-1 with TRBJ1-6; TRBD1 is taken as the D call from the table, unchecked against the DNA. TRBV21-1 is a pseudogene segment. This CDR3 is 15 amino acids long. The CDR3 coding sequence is TGTGCCAGCAGCAAGCCGGGACAGGCATTGTCACCCCTCCACTTT. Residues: CASSKPGQALSPLHF.